The 18 T cell receptor beta chains in this list originate from one sample, sequenced in a study of CD8 T cells in Susac syndrome. RNA, at about 0.5 to 1 ug, was reverse transcribed with random hexamers. TCRdb analysed the immunoSEQ multiplex PCR reads with MiXCR anew, one entry per CDR3 protein. The table lists 95,000 to 150,000 distinct CDR3 sequences, roughly 95% of them singletons. What was sequenced was CD4+ T cells from PBMCs. Source of these receptors: a human donor with Susac syndrome.

This clonotype was picked up one time. This sequence joins TRBV18 and TRBJ1-5; TRBD1 aligns across 8 bases. The germline V gene encodes CDR1 KGHSH and CDR2 LQKENI. Trimming removed 3 bases from V and 3 bases from J; junction bases left unmatched: 1. There are 14 residues in the CDR3. DNA for the CDR3: TGTGCCAGCTCACCGGGACAGGCCAATCAGCCCCAGCATTTT. This sequence encodes CASSPGQANQPQHF. The complete variable domain, with remaining parts taken from reference TRBV18 and TRBJ1-5, reads NAGVMQNPRHLVRRRGQEARLRCSPMKGHSHVYWYRQLPEEGLKFMVYLQKENIIDESGMPKERFSAEFPKEGPSILRIQQVVRGDSAAYFCASSPGQANQPQHFGDGTRLSIL.

This clonotype was recorded a few times. This chain joins TRBV19 and TRBJ2-7, with TRBD1 matching 7 bases. CDR1 and CDR2 (germline): LNHDA, SQIVND (reference sequence). This CDR3 has 12 amino acids. The junction had 1 base not matched to a gene; V was cut back by 4 bases and J by 4 bases. The CDR3 bases are TGTGCCAGTAGTAGACAGGGTTACGAGCAGTACTTC. Translated, it gives CASSRQGYEQYF. The variable domain in full, with the rest retrieved from reference TRBV19 and TRBJ2-7, is DGGITQSPKYLFRKEGQNVTLSCEQNLNHDAMYWYRQDPGQGLRLIYYSQIVNDFQKGDIAEGYSVSREKKESFPLTVTSAQKNPTAFYLCASSRQGYEQYFGPGTRLTVT.

The chain couples TRBV7-2 to TRBJ2-5; 9 positions match TRBD2. This CDR3 spans 15 amino acids. The J segment lost 4 bases and the V segment lost 1 base, leaving 4 bases of the junction unmatched. CDR1 and CDR2 from the germline V gene are SGHTA and FQGNSA. CDR3 protein: CASSLDAGGLETQYF. CDR3 coding DNA: TGTGCCAGCAGCTTAGACGCGGGAGGGCTAGAGACCCAGTACTTC.

The chain uses TRBV6-5 and TRBJ2-2, with no clear D. CDR1 MNHEY and CDR2 SVGAGI come from the germline V gene. This CDR3 is 18 amino acids long. Trimming cost V 0 bases and J 1 base, with 15 bases left between them. The chain's CDR3 is CASSYSIGGSGNTGELFF. The CDR3 nucleotides are TGTGCCAGCAGTTACTCGATCGGTGGTTCGGGGAACACCGGGGAGCTGTTTTTT.

The chain has TRBV10-3 and TRBJ2-2, with TRBD2 as a possible D gene (5 bases). Trimming stripped 4 bases from V and 3 bases from J, with 6 bases between. Germline CDR1 reads ENHRY; CDR2 reads SYGVKD. There are 13 residues in the CDR3. The CDR3: CAISAGDTGELFF. For the CDR3, the DNA is TGTGCCATCAGTGCCGGGGACACCGGGGAGCTGTTTTTT.

This chain joins TRBV12-3 or TRBV12-4 and TRBJ2-4; TRBD1 might be the D (6 bases). V was cut by 5 bases and J by 7 bases, with 15 bases left in between. There are 14 residues in the CDR3. DNA of the CDR3: TGTGCCAGCAGTGGGCAGGGGTCTGCGAACATTCAGTACTTC. It translates to CASSGQGSANIQYF.

This chain connects TRBV20-1 to TRBJ2-3; maybe TRBD2 (5 bases). The CDR3 is 14 residues long. Germline assignment: CDR1 DFQATT and CDR2 SNEGSKA (reference sequence). The V and J ends lost 3 bases and 0 bases respectively, with 10 bases between them. The CDR3 here is CSASQRSSTDTQYF. The CDR3 DNA sequence: TGCAGTGCTAGCCAGCGGAGTAGCACAGATACGCAGTATTTT.

The gene calls are TRBV27 and TRBJ1-5; D possibly corresponds to TRBD1 (5 bases). The CDR3 has 14 residues. The V end lost 5 bases, the J end lost 6 bases, and 14 bases lay between the germline ends. From germline, CDR1 is MNHEY and CDR2 SMNVEV (reference sequence). In nucleotides, the CDR3 is TGTGCCAGCAGTACGGGGGGGTATCGTCAGCCCCAGCATTTT. Translated, it gives CASSTGGYRQPQHF.

The V and J genes are TRBV15 and TRBJ2-2, with TRBD2 identical over 9 bases. This CDR3 comprises 16 residues. Germline trimming cut 0 bases from V and 5 bases from J; bases unmatched to any gene: 4. The germline V gene encodes CDR1 LNHNV and CDR2 YYDKDF (reference sequence). CDR3 DNA sequence: TGTGCCACCAGCAGAGAAAGGACTAGCGTAACCGGGGAGCTGTTTTTT. Translation: CATSRERTSVTGELFF.

The V gene is TRBV5-4, the J gene TRBJ2-7; possible D gene TRBD2, 6 bases. The germline V gene has CDR1 SGHNT and CDR2 YYREEE (reference sequence). CDR3 length: 15 residues. V dropped 4 bases and J dropped 0 bases, with 14 bases sitting between them. The chain's CDR3 is CASSTGLKSSYEQYF. The CDR3 nucleotides are TGTGCCAGCAGCACGGGACTGAAGAGCTCCTACGAGCAGTACTTC. The complete variable domain, with remaining parts taken from reference TRBV5-4 and TRBJ2-7, reads ETGVTQSPTHLIKTRGQQVTLRCSSQSGHNTVSWYQQALGQGPQFIFQYYREEENGRGNFPPRFSGLQFPNYSSELNVNALELDDSALYLCASSTGLKSSYEQYFGPGTRLTVT.

A remark on this clonotype: One end of the junction fails to match germline, which may point to a read error. This chain uses TRBV13 with TRBJ2-1; TRBD2 matches at 7 bases. CDR1 is PRHDT, CDR2 FYEKMQ, per germline (reference sequence). The CDR3 totals 14 residues. The CDR3 spells CASSPSGPYHEQFF. CDR3 nucleotide sequence: TGTGCCAGCAGCCCTAGCGGACCCTACCATGAGCAGTTCTTC.

J is TRBJ1-5 and V is TRBV20-1; no clear D. V lost 3 bases and J lost 0, with 6 bases in between. Germline CDR1 DFQATT, CDR2 SNEGSKA (reference sequence). This CDR3 comprises 13 residues. The DNA for the CDR3 is TGCAGTGCTAGTCAGGATAGCAATCAGCCCCAGCATTTT. Its translation is CSASQDSNQPQHF.

This chain joins TRBV18 and TRBJ2-2; maybe TRBD1 (6 bases). This CDR3 comprises 15 residues. Germline lookup yields CDR1 KGHSH and CDR2 LQKENI. The ends were cut back, 3 bases at V and 1 base at J, with 9 bases in the middle. CDR3 loop: CASSPGQKNTGELFF. DNA of the CDR3: TGTGCCAGCTCACCGGGACAAAAGAACACCGGGGAGCTGTTTTTT.

The chain combines TRBV7-3 with TRBJ2-6; the match to TRBD2 covers 9 bases. CDR1 is SGHTA and CDR2 is FQGTGA in the germline V gene. The ends lost 2 bases at V and 3 bases at J; junction bases unmatched: 8. CDR3 size: 18 residues. CDR3 in DNA: TGTGCCAGCAGCTTATACCCTAGCGGGACGGGTGGGGCCAACGTCCTGACTTTC. Amino acid sequence: CASSLYPSGTGGANVLTF.

V is TRBV20-1 and J is TRBJ2-3; tentative D call: TRBD2 (6 bases). The V end was cut by 3 bases, the J end by 0 bases, with 13 bases between. The germline gives CDR1 DFQATT, CDR2 SNEGSKA (reference sequence). This CDR3 spans 15 amino acids. The CDR3 DNA follows: TGCAGTGCTAGCTTAGCGGCGACTAGCACAGATACGCAGTATTTT. This gives the protein CSASLAATSTDTQYF.

The rearrangement joins TRBV20-1 to TRBJ1-1, with a possible D match to TRBD1 (6 bases). The V end lost 8 bases, the J end lost 1 base, and 23 bases lay between the germline ends. The CDR3 length is 16 residues. CDR1 DFQATT and CDR2 SNEGSKA come from the germline V gene (reference sequence). CDR3 residues: CSLKGGEGRGNTEAFF. CDR3 nucleotide sequence: TGCAGTCTGAAGGGGGGGGAGGGGCGCGGGAACACTGAAGCTTTCTTT.

V is TRBV4-2 and J is TRBJ2-1; 16 nucleotides match TRBD2. This CDR3 comprises 20 residues. From germline, CDR1 is LGHNA and CDR2 YNFKEQ. The trim removed 4 bases at V and 7 bases at J, leaving 16 bases unmatched. This chain's CDR3 is CASSPPGGLAGGRGSNEQFF. In nucleotides, the CDR3 is TGTGCCAGCAGCCCCCCCGGGGGACTAGCGGGAGGGCGAGGGTCGAATGAGCAGTTCTTC.

The rearrangement uses TRBV18 and TRBJ2-4; D remains ambiguous. With 5 bases removed from V and 0 bases from J, the gap between germline ends came to 2 bases. Germline CDR1 reads KGHSH; CDR2 reads LQKENI. This CDR3 has 12 residues. Written as DNA, the CDR3 is TGTGCCAGCTCATCAGCCAAAAACATTCAGTACTTC. Its protein product is CASSSAKNIQYF.